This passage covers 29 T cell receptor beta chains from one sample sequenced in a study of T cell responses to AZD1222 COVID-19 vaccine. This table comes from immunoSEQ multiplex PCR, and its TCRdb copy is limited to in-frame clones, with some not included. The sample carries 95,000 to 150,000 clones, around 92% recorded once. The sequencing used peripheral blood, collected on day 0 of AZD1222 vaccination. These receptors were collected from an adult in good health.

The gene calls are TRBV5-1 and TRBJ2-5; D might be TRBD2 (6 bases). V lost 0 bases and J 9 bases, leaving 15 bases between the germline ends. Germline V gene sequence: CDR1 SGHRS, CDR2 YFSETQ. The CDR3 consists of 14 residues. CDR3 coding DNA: TGCGCCAGCAGCTTGGCTTCAGAGACGGGAGCCCAGTACTTC. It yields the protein CASSLASETGAQYF. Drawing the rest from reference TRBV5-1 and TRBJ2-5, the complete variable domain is KAGVTQTPRYLIKTRGQQVTLSCSPISGHRSVSWYQQTPGQGLQFLFEYFSETQRNKGNFPGRFSGRQFSNSRSEMNVSTLELGDSALYLCASSLASETGAQYFGPGTRLLVL.

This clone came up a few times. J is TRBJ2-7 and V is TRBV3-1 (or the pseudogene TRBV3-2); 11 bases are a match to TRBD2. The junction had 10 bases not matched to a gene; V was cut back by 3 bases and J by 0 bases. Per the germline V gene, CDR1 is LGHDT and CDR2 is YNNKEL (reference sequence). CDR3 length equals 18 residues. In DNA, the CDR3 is TGTGCCAGCAGCCACCTACCGGGACTAGCGGCCGTCTCCTACGAGCAGTACTTC. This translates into CASSHLPGLAAVSYEQYF.

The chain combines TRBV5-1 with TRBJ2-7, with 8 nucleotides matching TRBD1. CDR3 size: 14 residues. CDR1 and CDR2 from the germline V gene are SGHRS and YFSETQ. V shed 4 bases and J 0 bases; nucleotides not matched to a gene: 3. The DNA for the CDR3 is TGCGCCAGCAGCCGACAGGGGAGCTCCTACGAGCAGTACTTC. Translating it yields CASSRQGSSYEQYF.

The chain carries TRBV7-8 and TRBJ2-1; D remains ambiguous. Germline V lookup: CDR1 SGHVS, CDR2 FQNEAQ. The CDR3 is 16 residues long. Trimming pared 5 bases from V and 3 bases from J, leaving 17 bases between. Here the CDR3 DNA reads TGTGCCAGCAGCATGCACAAGGCAGCTCACTACAATGAGCAGTTCTTC. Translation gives CASSMHKAAHYNEQFF.

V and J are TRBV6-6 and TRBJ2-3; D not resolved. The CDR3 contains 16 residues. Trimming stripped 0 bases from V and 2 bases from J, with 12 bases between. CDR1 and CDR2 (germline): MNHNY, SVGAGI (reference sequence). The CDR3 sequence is CASSYSSAADTDTQYF. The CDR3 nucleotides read TGTGCCAGCAGTTACTCCTCGGCGGCGGACACAGATACGCAGTATTTT.

The CDR3 nucleotides are TGTGCCAGTAGTCAGACCGGACAGGGGGCCACTGAAGCTTTCTTT. Translation: CASSQTGQGATEAFF. The rearrangement joins TRBV19 to TRBJ1-1; 11 positions agree with TRBD1. Germline CDR1 and CDR2: LNHDA and SQIVND (reference sequence). The CDR3 has 15 residues. Trimming cost V 5 bases and J 4 bases; bases outside gene matches: 6.

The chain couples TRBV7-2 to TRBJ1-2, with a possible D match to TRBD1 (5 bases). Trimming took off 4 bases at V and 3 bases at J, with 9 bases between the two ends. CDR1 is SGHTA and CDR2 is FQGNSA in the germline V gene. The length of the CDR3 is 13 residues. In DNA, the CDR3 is TGTGCCAGCAGCTCAGGGAAGGACTATGGCTACACCTTC. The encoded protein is CASSSGKDYGYTF.

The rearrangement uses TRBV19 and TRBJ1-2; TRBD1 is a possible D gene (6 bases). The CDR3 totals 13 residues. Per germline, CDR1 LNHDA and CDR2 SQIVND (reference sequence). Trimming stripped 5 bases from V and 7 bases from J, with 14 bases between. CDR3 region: CASSAKTGGGYTF. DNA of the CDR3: TGTGCCAGTAGTGCCAAGACAGGCGGTGGCTACACCTTC.

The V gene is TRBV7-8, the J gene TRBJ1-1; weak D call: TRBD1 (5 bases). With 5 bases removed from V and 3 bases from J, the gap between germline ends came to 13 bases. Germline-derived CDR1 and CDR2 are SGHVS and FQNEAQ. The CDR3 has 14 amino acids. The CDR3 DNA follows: TGTGCCAGCAGCCCCTTCGGGGGGGACACTGAAGCTTTCTTT. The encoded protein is CASSPFGGDTEAFF.

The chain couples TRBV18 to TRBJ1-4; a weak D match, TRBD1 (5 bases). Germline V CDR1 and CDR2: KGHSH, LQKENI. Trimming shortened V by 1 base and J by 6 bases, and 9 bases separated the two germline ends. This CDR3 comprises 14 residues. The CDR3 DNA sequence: TGTGCCAGCTCACCACGACAGAGGGATGAAAAACTGTTTTTT. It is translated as CASSPRQRDEKLFF.

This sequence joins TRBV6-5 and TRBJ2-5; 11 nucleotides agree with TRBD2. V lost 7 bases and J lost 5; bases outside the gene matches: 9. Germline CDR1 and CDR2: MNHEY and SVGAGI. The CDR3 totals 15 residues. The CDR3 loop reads CASNSIAGGEETQYF. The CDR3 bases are TGTGCCAGCAACTCCATAGCGGGAGGGGAGGAGACCCAGTACTTC.

In DNA form, the CDR3 reads TGCGCCAGCAGCTTGGTTTCGGGGTACGAGCAGTACTTC. It is translated as CASSLVSGYEQYF. The chain recombines TRBV5-1 with TRBJ2-7; a possible D gene is TRBD2 (5 bases). This CDR3 is 13 amino acids long. The V end was cut by 0 bases, the J end by 4 bases, with 8 bases between. The V gene's germline CDR1 is SGHRS and CDR2 YFSETQ.

CDR3 DNA: TGTGCCAGCAGTTCCCTCTTTAGCTCCTACAATGAGCAGTTCTTC. Amino acids: CASSSLFSSYNEQFF. The chain uses TRBV6-5 and TRBJ2-1; D unresolved. The CDR3 covers 15 residues. Germline loops: CDR1 MNHEY, CDR2 SVGAGI. Trimming pared 4 bases from V and 0 bases from J, leaving 10 bases between.

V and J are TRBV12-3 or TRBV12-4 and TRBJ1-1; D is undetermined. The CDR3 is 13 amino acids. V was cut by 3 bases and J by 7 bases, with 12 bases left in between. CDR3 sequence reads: CASSFFRAREAFF. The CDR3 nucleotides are TGTGCCAGCAGTTTCTTCCGGGCTCGTGAAGCTTTCTTT.

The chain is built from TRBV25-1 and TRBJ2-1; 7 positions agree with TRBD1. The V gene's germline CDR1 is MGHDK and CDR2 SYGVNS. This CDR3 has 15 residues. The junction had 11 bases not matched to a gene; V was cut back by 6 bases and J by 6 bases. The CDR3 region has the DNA TGTGCCAGCAGCTTAAACCCGGGACAGATCAATGAGCAGTTCTTC. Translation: CASSLNPGQINEQFF.

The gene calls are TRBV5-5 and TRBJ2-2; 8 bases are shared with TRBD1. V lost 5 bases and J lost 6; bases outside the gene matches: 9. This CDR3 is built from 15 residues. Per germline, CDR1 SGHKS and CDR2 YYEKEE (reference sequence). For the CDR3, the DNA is TGTGCCAGCAGTAACTCAATACAGGGGGCCGGGGAGCTGTTTTTT. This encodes CASSNSIQGAGELFF.

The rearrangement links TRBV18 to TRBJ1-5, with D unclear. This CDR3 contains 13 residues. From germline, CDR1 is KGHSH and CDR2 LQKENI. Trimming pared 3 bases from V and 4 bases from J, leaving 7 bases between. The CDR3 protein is CASSPRLNQPQHF. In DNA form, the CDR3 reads TGTGCCAGCTCACCCCGTTTGAATCAGCCCCAGCATTTT.

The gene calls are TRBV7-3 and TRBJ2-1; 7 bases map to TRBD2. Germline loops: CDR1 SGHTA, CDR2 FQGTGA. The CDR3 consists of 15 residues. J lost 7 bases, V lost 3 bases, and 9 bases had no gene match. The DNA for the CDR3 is TGTGCCAGCAGCTTGTTTCTAGCGGCTGGTAATGAGCAGTTCTTC. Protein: CASSLFLAAGNEQFF.

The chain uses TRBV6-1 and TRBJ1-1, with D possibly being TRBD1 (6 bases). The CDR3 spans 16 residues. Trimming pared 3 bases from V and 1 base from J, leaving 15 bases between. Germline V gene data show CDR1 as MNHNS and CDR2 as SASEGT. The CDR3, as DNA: TGTGCCAGCAGTGAGCCAGGGGAGGGTCGGAACACTGAAGCTTTCTTT. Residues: CASSEPGEGRNTEAFF.

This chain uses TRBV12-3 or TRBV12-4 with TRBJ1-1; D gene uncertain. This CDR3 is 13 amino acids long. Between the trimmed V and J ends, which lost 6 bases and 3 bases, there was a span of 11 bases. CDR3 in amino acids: CASSASLDTEAFF. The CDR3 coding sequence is TGTGCCAGCAGCGCATCTCTGGACACTGAAGCTTTCTTT.

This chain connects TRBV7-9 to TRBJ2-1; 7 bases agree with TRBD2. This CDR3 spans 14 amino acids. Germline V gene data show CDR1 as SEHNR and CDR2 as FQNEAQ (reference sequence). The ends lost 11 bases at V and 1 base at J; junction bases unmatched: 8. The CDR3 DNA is TGTGCCGGGGGACTAAGAGCGTCCTACAATGAGCAGTTCTTC. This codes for CAGGLRASYNEQFF.

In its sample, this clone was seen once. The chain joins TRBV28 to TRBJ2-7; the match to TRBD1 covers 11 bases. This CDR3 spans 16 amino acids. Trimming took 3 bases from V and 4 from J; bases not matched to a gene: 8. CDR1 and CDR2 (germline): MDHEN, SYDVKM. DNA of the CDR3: TGTGCCAGCAGTTTGCCCGGGGGGACAGGGGGGTACGAGCAGTACTTC. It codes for CASSLPGGTGGYEQYF.

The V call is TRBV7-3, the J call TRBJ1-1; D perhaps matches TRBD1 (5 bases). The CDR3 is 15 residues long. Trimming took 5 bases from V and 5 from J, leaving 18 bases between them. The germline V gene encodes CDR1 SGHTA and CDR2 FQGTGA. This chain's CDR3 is CASSVDGTVGTEAFF. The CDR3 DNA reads TGTGCCAGCAGCGTAGATGGGACGGTGGGAACTGAAGCTTTCTTT.

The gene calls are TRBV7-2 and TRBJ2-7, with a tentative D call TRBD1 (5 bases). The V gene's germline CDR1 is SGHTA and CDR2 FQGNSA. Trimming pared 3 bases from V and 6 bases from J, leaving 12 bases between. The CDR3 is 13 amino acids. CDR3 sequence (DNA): TGTGCCAGCAGCTTTGCAGGGTATGGCGAGCAGTACTTC. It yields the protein CASSFAGYGEQYF.

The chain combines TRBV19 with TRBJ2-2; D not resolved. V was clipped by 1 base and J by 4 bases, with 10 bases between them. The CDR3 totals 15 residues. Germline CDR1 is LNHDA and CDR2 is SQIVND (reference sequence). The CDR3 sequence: CASSIATIGTGELFF. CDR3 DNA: TGTGCCAGTAGTATAGCCACGATTGGCACCGGGGAGCTGTTTTTT.

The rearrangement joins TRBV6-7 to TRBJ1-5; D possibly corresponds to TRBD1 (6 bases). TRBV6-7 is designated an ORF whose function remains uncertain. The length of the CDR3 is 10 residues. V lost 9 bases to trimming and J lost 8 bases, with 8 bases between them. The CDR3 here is CARAGEPQHF. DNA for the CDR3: TGTGCCAGGGCAGGGGAGCCCCAGCATTTT.

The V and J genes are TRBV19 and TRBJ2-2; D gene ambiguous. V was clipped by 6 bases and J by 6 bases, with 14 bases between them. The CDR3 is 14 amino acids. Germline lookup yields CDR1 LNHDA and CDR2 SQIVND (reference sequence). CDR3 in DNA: TGTGCCAGTAGGACATCTAACGGGCCCGGGGAGCTGTTTTTT. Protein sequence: CASRTSNGPGELFF. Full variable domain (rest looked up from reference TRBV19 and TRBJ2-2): DGGITQSPKYLFRKEGQNVTLSCEQNLNHDAMYWYRQDPGQGLRLIYYSQIVNDFQKGDIAEGYSVSREKKESFPLTVTSAQKNPTAFYLCASRTSNGPGELFFGEGSRLTVL.

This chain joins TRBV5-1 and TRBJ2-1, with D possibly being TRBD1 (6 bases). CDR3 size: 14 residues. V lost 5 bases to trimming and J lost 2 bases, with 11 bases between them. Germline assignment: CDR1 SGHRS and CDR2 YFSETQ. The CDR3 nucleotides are TGCGCCAGCAGACCGGACAGTACCTACAATGAGCAGTTCTTC. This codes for CASRPDSTYNEQFF.

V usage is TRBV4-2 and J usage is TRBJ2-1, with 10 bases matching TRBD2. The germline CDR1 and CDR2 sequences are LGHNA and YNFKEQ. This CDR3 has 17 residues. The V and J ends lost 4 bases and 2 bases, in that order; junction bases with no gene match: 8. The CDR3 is CASSPRLAGATYNEQFF. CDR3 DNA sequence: TGTGCCAGCAGCCCTCGACTAGCGGGTGCGACCTACAATGAGCAGTTCTTC.